The 27 T cell receptor beta chains presented below share a single source sample, sequenced in a study of cytomegalovirus exposure and HLA in healthy donors. Vbeta (60) and Jbeta (13) primers were used in the PCR. Method: immunoSEQ multiplex PCR; TCRdb's copy keeps in-frame clones and lacks some. The repertoire consists of about 230,000 clones, with approximately 81% occurring once and the leading ten covering about 1.2%. The sequenced sample was PBMCs. The origin of the receptors is a human donor in good health.

The V and J genes are TRBV15 and TRBJ1-6; 7 positions agree with TRBD1. This CDR3 comprises 14 residues. Germline trimming cut 3 bases from V and 7 bases from J; bases unmatched to any gene: 3. Germline CDR1 and CDR2: LNHNV and YYDKDF (reference sequence). CDR3 DNA sequence: TGTGCCACCAGCAGCCAGACAGGGAATTCACCCCTCCACTTT. This encodes CATSSQTGNSPLHF.

The chain combines TRBV7-8 with TRBJ2-2, with TRBD2 matching 9 bases. CDR3 size: 15 residues. The germline V gene encodes CDR1 SGHVS and CDR2 FQNEAQ. V shed 5 bases and J 2 bases; nucleotides not matched to a gene: 3. The CDR3 reads CASSKTSGNTGELFF. The CDR3 DNA follows: TGTGCCAGCAGCAAGACTAGCGGTAACACCGGGGAGCTGTTTTTT.

The V call is TRBV12-5, the J call TRBJ2-2; D unresolved. CDR1 and CDR2 (germline): LGHNT, FRNRAP. CDR3 length: 15 residues. The V gene lost 6 bases and the J gene lost 3 bases, with 14 bases spanning the gap. CDR3 DNA sequence: TGTGCTAGTGGGGAACGGCGGCAGTACACCGGGGAGCTGTTTTTT. Translated, it gives CASGERRQYTGELFF.

V is TRBV28 and J is TRBJ1-1; perhaps TRBD1 as D (6 bases). The V end was cut by 9 bases, the J end by 7 bases, with 15 bases between. This CDR3 spans 12 amino acids. Germline assignment: CDR1 MDHEN and CDR2 SYDVKM. The CDR3 region is CARTGTRREAFF. As DNA, the CDR3 is TGTGCCAGAACCGGGACAAGGCGTGAAGCTTTCTTT.

Details on this clone: At one of its ends the junction is not consistent with the germline gene, which may arise from a read error. The genes are TRBV7-9 and TRBJ2-1, with D tentatively TRBD2 (5 bases). CDR1 and CDR2 (germline): SEHNR, FQNEAQ (reference sequence). The CDR3 covers 14 residues. The CDR3 nucleotides are TGTTCCAGCAGCTTTGACGGACTCTACAATGAGCAGTTCTTC. This translates into CSSSFDGLYNEQFF.

The chain is built from TRBV19 and TRBJ1-2; no reliable D call. Germline assignment: CDR1 LNHDA and CDR2 SQIVND (reference sequence). V was pared by 3 bases and J by 5 bases, with 7 bases between. The CDR3 sequence is 12 residues long. Here the CDR3 DNA reads TGTGCCAGTAGTATGACTGAATATGGCTACACCTTC. It translates to CASSMTEYGYTF.

This clone occurred once. This rearrangement joins TRBV7-2 to TRBJ1-1; a weak D match, TRBD1 (5 bases). The CDR3 runs 15 residues. Germline V gene sequence: CDR1 SGHTA, CDR2 FQGNSA. Trimming stripped 1 base from V and 5 bases from J, with 14 bases between. CDR3 sequence: CASSLVGQSQTEAFF. CDR3 sequence (DNA): TGTGCCAGCAGCTTAGTCGGACAATCACAGACTGAAGCTTTCTTT. The full variable domain, rest sourced from reference TRBV7-2 and TRBJ1-1, is GAGVSQSPSNKVTEKGKDVELRCDPISGHTALYWYRQSLGQGLEFLIYFQGNSAPDKSGLPSDRFSAERTGGSVSTLTIQRTQQEDSAVYLCASSLVGQSQTEAFFGQGTRLTVV.

The gene calls are TRBV6-5 and TRBJ2-7; 7 bases agree with TRBD1. The J segment lost 5 bases and the V segment lost 6 bases, leaving 7 bases of the junction unmatched. The CDR3 loop spans 13 amino acids. Germline CDR1 and CDR2: MNHEY and SVGAGI. The CDR3 here is CASRPTGVHEQYF. CDR3 nucleotide sequence: TGTGCCAGCAGACCTACAGGGGTCCACGAGCAGTACTTC.

The rearrangement uses TRBV7-5 and TRBJ2-5; TRBD2, the table's D call, was not compared with the DNA. TRBV7-5 corresponds to a pseudogene. This CDR3 is built from 15 residues. CDR3 nucleotides: TGTGCCAGAAGTCACCCGGGAGGGGAGGGAGAGACCCAGTACTTC. Its protein is CARSHPGGEGETQYF.

The sample holds one count of this clone. The V and J genes are TRBV4-2 and TRBJ2-3, with 12 nucleotides matching TRBD2. The germline V gene encodes CDR1 LGHNA and CDR2 YNFKEQ. Trimming took 0 bases from V and 1 from J; bases not matched to a gene: 14. This CDR3 spans 21 amino acids. This CDR3 is CASSQDDPARTSGMGTDTQYF. The CDR3 bases are TGTGCCAGCAGCCAAGATGATCCCGCGCGGACTAGCGGGATGGGCACAGATACGCAGTATTTT.

In its sample, this clone was seen once. The chain links TRBV11-2 to TRBJ2-1; 7 bases map to TRBD2. Germline lookup yields CDR1 SGHAT and CDR2 FQNNGV. The CDR3 extends over 14 amino acids. The J segment lost 1 base and the V segment lost 6 bases, leaving 3 bases of the junction unmatched. The CDR3 spells CASRQAGSYNEQFF. As DNA, the CDR3 is TGTGCCAGCAGACAAGCGGGGTCCTACAATGAGCAGTTCTTC.

This clone was observed a few times. The chain is built from TRBV6-5 and TRBJ1-1; tentative D call: TRBD1 (5 bases). The V end was cut by 2 bases, the J end by 4 bases, with 17 bases between. The CDR3 covers 16 residues. The germline V gene has CDR1 MNHEY and CDR2 SVGAGI. The DNA for the CDR3 is TGTGCCAGCAGTTACGGGAGGGGTCGGCGAATCACTGAAGCTTTCTTT. This translates into CASSYGRGRRITEAFF.

This rearrangement joins TRBV7-9 to TRBJ2-2; 13 bases align to TRBD2. The germline CDR1 and CDR2 sequences are SEHNR and FQNEAQ (reference sequence). This CDR3 spans 16 amino acids. After removal of 5 bases from V and 5 bases from J, the junction contained 5 bases not matched to a gene. The CDR3 DNA is TGTGCCAGCAGCGGACTAGCGGGAGTGAGGACCGGGGAGCTGTTTTTT. It yields the protein CASSGLAGVRTGELFF.

There are a few counts of this clone. The chain carries TRBV4-1 and TRBJ2-1; D call uncertain. The CDR3 is 12 residues long. Trimming left V 1 base short and J 8 bases short, with 6 bases between. Germline V gene lookup returns CDR1 MGHRA and CDR2 YSYEKL. The CDR3 region has the DNA TGCGCCAGCAGCCAAGTCTCCCATGAGCAGTTCTTC. Protein sequence: CASSQVSHEQFF.

The chain has TRBV9 and TRBJ1-4, with D unclear. Germline CDR1 and CDR2: SGDLS and YYNGEE. The CDR3 has 15 amino acids. The V and J ends lost 2 bases and 3 bases respectively, with 11 bases between them. CDR3 protein: CASSVGRRANEKLFF. The CDR3 DNA reads TGTGCCAGCAGCGTGGGTCGGCGGGCTAATGAAAAACTGTTTTTT.

The CDR3 DNA sequence: TGTGCCAGCTCACCATCCGGGAGGGCTTACGAGCAGTACTTC. Translation gives CASSPSGRAYEQYF. The rearrangement uses TRBV18 and TRBJ2-7, with 8 bases aligning to TRBD2. V lost 2 bases, J lost 4 bases, and 4 bases stayed unmatched. CDR1 is KGHSH and CDR2 is LQKENI in the germline V gene. The CDR3 loop spans 14 amino acids.

The V and J genes are TRBV5-1 and TRBJ2-2; TRBD1 might be the D (5 bases). V lost 3 bases and J 1 base, leaving 19 bases between the germline ends. The CDR3 totals 18 residues. The germline V gene encodes CDR1 SGHRS and CDR2 YFSETQ. CDR3 amino acids: CASSSNIDSALNTGELFF. Here the CDR3 DNA reads TGCGCCAGCAGCTCCAATATTGACAGCGCTTTGAACACCGGGGAGCTGTTTTTT.

This clone was counted between two and nine times. The gene calls are TRBV25-1 and TRBJ2-7; 7 positions match TRBD2. Germline V CDR1 and CDR2: MGHDK, SYGVNS. CDR3 length: 11 residues. V was clipped by 10 bases and J by 10 bases; unmatched bases: 10. Here the CDR3 DNA reads TGTGCCATCTCCCTGGGGGGGGGTCAGTACTTC. This translates into CAISLGGGQYF.

This chain links TRBV4-2 with TRBJ2-6, with TRBD1 identical over 8 bases. This CDR3 is 19 amino acids long. Germline CDR1 reads LGHNA; CDR2 reads YNFKEQ. The junction had 10 bases not matched to a gene; V was cut back by 0 bases and J by 3 bases. CDR3 bases: TGTGCCAGCAGCCAAGATAATACAGGGGGTGTAAGTGGGGCCAACGTCCTGACTTTC. Its protein is CASSQDNTGGVSGANVLTF.

The chain combines TRBV10-1 with TRBJ1-1; TRBD1 agrees at 7 bases. The CDR3 covers 14 residues. Germline V gene sequence: CDR1 WNHNN, CDR2 SYGVQD (reference sequence). Trimming took 6 bases from V and 2 from J; bases not matched to a gene: 6. Written as DNA, the CDR3 is TGCGCCAGCAGCCTGGGACAGACAAACACTGAAGCTTTCTTT. It specifies CASSLGQTNTEAFF.

The rearrangement links TRBV2 to TRBJ2-2; D might be TRBD1 (5 bases). Germline V CDR1 and CDR2: SNHLY, FYNNEI. The CDR3 runs to 14 residues. V was pared by 7 bases and J by 0 bases, with 9 bases between. DNA for the CDR3: TGTGCCAGCACATCGGACACGAACACCGGGGAGCTGTTTTTT. It is translated as CASTSDTNTGELFF. Full variable domain (remainder filled in from reference TRBV2 and TRBJ2-2): EPEVTQTPSHQVTQMGQEVILRCVPISNHLYFYWYRQILGQKVEFLVSFYNNEISEKSEIFDDQFSVERPDGSNFTLKIRSTKLEDSAMYFCASTSDTNTGELFFGEGSRLTVL.

The table lists this clone with a few counts. The chain couples TRBV6-5 to TRBJ2-5, with 8 bases fitting TRBD1. Losses at the gene ends were 6 bases for V and 5 bases for J; bases not matched to a gene: 5. This CDR3 contains 13 residues. The germline gives CDR1 MNHEY, CDR2 SVGAGI. The CDR3 DNA reads as TGTGCCAGCAGCCCGACAGGGGTTGAGACCCAGTACTTC. Its protein product is CASSPTGVETQYF.

J is TRBJ1-4 and V is TRBV7-2; TRBD1 matches at 7 bases. CDR1 SGHTA and CDR2 FQGNSA come from the germline V gene. V lost 5 bases to trimming and J lost 7 bases; unmatched junction nucleotides: 10. The CDR3 length is 15 residues. CDR3 amino acids: CASSKQGGLGEKLFF. The CDR3, as DNA: TGTGCCAGCAGCAAACAAGGGGGCTTGGGTGAAAAACTGTTTTTT.

This rearrangement joins TRBV7-2 to TRBJ2-7; TRBD2 agrees at 8 bases. The germline CDR1 and CDR2 sequences are SGHTA and FQGNSA. V shed 5 bases and J 1 base; nucleotides not matched to a gene: 10. The CDR3 extends over 16 amino acids. The CDR3 DNA is TGTGCCAGCAGCCAAACCAAACTAGCGGAGTCCTACGAGCAGTACTTC. Amino acid sequence: CASSQTKLAESYEQYF.

The chain uses TRBV27 and TRBJ2-5; 12 bases match TRBD2. The end of the DNA fits TRBJ2-7 better, so the J call may be wrong. CDR3 length: 13 residues. Germline CDR1 reads MNHEY; CDR2 reads SMNVEV (reference sequence). The CDR3 loop reads CASKLAGGYEQYF. The CDR3 DNA sequence: TGTGCCAGCAAACTAGCGGGAGGCTACGAGCAGTACTTC.

This sequence joins TRBV10-1 and TRBJ2-2, with 7 bases lining up with TRBD1. Per germline, CDR1 WNHNN and CDR2 SYGVQD (reference sequence). This CDR3 is built from 14 residues. V was clipped by 7 bases and J by 4 bases; unmatched bases: 6. CDR3 sequence reads: CASNRQGLTGELFF. CDR3 nucleotide sequence: TGCGCCAGCAACCGACAGGGCCTCACCGGGGAGCTGTTTTTT.

The V call is TRBV7-6, the J call TRBJ1-4; D ambiguous. The CDR3 sequence is 13 residues long. V dropped 4 bases and J dropped 8 bases, with 11 bases sitting between them. Germline V lookup: CDR1 SGHVS, CDR2 FNYEAQ. CDR3 DNA: TGTGCCAGCAGCTCCGCCCTCCAGGAAAAACTGTTTTTT. This codes for CASSSALQEKLFF.